The clone carrying this TCR beta chain has more than one count but fewer than ten. What it binds is not known. The Oncomine TCR Beta short-read assay generated sequence data from the DNA of cultured CD4+ T cells. After culture, CD4+ T cells served as the source for genomic DNA extraction. TCRdb reanalysed the PCR reads using MiXCR and keeps one entry per CDR3 protein. This table has about 3,800 distinct CDR3 sequences, roughly 19% appearing once. Germline assignment: CDR1 SEHNR and CDR2 FQNEAQ (reference sequence). The CDR3 totals 16 residues. The ends were cut back, 7 bases at V and 5 bases at J, with 23 bases in the middle. Treatment of the sample: roughly 10-day PBMC culture with coronavirus spike peptide pools or control peptides (ViraFEST assay). Researchers reported culturing under 2.5 million PBMCs per well with 8 to 10 IU/ml IL-2 and roughly 9.1 ug/ml peptide pools. The data derive from a study of vaccination and CD4 T cells after COVID-19. Findings and limits, study-wide: Convalescent patients displayed a median about 86% of reactive clones emerging only post-vaccination. 304 of 307 vaccine-specific clones from convalescent patients were spike mono-reactive.

The sample consisted of CD4+ T cells from blood, cultured in vitro. The receptor was isolated from a human donor who had recovered from COVID-19. The chain is built from TRBV7-9 and TRBJ1-1; a possible D gene is TRBD1 (6 bases). The CDR3 sequence is CASNNPTGRGRTEAFF. The CDR3 region has the DNA TGTGCCAGCAACAACCCTACTGGGCGGGGGCGGACTGAAGCTTTCTTT.